This T cell receptor beta chain was sequenced during a study of blood T cell repertoires in COVID-19. The overall study: In each case, the material was cDNA or gDNA derived from T cells, B-cell-depleted T cells, or PBMCs.

Sequencing was performed with immunoSEQ multiplex PCR; in TCRdb, only in-frame clones are kept and a portion is missing. The data hold about 110,000 clones, with roughly two thirds observed a single time. This CDR3 is 14 amino acids long. Germline lookup yields CDR1 SGHNT and CDR2 YYREEE (reference sequence). With V trimmed by 4 bases and J by 4 bases, 5 bases remained unmatched. The sequence derives from a man aged 80 or over with acute or convalescent COVID-19. V gene TRBV5-4 combines with J gene TRBJ2-3, with 8 bases matching TRBD2. The sequenced sample was peripheral blood. The CDR3 is CASSPGTRADTQYF. CDR3 in DNA: TGTGCCAGCAGCCCGGGGACTAGGGCAGATACGCAGTATTTT.